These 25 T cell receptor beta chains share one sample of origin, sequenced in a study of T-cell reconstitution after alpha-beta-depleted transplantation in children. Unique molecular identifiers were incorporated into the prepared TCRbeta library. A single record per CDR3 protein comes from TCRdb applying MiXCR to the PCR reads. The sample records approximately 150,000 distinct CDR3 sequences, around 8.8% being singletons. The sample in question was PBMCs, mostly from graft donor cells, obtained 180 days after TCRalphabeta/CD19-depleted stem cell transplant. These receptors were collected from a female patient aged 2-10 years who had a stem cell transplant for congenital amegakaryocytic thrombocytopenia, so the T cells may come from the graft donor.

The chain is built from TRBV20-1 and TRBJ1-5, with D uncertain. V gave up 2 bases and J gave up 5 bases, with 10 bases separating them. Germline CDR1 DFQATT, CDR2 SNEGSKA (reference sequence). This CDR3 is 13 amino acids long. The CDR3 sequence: CSARSSGDQPQHF. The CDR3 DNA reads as TGCAGTGCTAGAAGTAGCGGAGATCAGCCCCAGCATTTT.

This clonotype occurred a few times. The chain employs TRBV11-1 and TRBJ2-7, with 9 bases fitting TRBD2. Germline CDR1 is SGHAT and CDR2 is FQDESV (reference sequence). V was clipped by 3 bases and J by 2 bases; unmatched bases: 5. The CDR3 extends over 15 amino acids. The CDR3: CASSFSSGSTYEQYF. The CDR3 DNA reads TGTGCCAGCAGCTTCAGTAGCGGGAGCACCTACGAGCAGTACTTC.

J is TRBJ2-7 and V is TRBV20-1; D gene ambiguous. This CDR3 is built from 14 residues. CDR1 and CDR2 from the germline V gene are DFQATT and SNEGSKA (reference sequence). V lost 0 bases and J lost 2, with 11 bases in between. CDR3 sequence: CSARELGSTYEQYF. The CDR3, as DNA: TGCAGTGCTAGAGAGTTAGGCTCGACCTACGAGCAGTACTTC.

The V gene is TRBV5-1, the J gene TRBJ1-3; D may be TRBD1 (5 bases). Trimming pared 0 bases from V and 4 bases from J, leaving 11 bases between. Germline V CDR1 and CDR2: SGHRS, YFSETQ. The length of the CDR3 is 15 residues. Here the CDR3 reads CASSLGGTYGNTIYF. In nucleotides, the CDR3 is TGCGCCAGCAGCTTGGGAGGGACCTACGGAAACACCATATATTTT.

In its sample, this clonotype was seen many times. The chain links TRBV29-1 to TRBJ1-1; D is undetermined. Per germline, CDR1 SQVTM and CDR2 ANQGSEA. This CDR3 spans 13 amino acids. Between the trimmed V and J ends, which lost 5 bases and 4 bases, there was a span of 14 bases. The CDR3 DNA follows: TGCAGCGTTCTTGGACCGGGCGGCACTGAAGCTTTCTTT. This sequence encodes CSVLGPGGTEAFF.

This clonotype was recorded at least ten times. The CDR3 region has the DNA TGCGCCACGCGGGACAGGGGAGAGCAGCCCCAGCATTTT. Translating it yields CATRDRGEQPQHF. V usage is TRBV10-2 and J usage is TRBJ1-5; the match to TRBD1 covers 10 bases. The length of the CDR3 is 13 residues. Losses at the gene ends were 10 bases for V and 7 bases for J; bases not matched to a gene: 7. Germline CDR1 reads WSHSY; CDR2 reads SAAADI.

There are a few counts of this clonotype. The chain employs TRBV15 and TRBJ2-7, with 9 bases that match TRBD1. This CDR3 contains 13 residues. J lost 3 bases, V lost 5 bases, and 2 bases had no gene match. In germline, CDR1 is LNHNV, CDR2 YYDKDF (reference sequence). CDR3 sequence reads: CATSPGQGYEQYF. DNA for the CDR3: TGTGCCACCAGCCCGGGACAGGGCTACGAGCAGTACTTC.

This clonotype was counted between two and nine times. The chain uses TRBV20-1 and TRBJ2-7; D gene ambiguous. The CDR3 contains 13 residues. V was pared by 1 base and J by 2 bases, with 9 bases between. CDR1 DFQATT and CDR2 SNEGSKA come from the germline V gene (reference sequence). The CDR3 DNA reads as TGCAGTGCTAGAGCCCCCCTCACCTACGAGCAGTACTTC. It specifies CSARAPLTYEQYF.

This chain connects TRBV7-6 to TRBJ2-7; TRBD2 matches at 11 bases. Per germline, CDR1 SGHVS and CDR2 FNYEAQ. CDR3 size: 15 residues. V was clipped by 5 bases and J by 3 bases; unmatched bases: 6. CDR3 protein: CASSISGRVDYEQYF. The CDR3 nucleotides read TGTGCCAGCAGCATTAGCGGGAGGGTAGACTACGAGCAGTACTTC.

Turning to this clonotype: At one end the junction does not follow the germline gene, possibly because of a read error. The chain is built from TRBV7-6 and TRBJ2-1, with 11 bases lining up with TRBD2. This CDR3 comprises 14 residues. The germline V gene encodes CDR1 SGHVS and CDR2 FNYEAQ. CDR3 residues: CASSPTSGSSHRVF. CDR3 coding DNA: TGTGCCAGCAGCCCAACTAGCGGGAGTTCTCATAGGGTATTC.

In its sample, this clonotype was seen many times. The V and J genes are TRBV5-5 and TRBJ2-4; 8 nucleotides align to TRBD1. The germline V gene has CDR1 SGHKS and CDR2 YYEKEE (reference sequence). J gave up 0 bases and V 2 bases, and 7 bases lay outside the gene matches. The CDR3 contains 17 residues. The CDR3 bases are TGTGCCAGCAGCTTCCCAGGGGGCGAATTAGCCAAAAACATTCAGTACTTC. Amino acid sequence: CASSFPGGELAKNIQYF. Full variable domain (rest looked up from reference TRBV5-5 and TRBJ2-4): DAGVTQSPTHLIKTRGQQVTLRCSPISGHKSVSWYQQVLGQGPQFIFQYYEKEERGRGNFPDRFSARQFPNYSSELNVNALLLGDSALYLCASSFPGGELAKNIQYFGAGTRLSVL.

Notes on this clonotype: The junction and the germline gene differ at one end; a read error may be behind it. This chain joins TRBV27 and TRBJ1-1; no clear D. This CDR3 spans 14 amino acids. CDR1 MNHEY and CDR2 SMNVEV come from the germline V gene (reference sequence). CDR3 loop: CASSLLQSGSGLIF. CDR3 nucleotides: TGTGCCAGCAGTTTACTCCAAAGTGGATCGGGTCTAATCTTT.

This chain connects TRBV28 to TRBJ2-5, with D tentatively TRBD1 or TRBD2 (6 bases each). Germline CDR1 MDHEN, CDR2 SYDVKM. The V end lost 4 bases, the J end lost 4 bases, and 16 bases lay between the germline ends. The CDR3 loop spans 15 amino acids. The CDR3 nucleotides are TGTGCCAGCAGTTATCCGGGGGCAGGGACAGAGACCCAGTACTTC. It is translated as CASSYPGAGTETQYF.

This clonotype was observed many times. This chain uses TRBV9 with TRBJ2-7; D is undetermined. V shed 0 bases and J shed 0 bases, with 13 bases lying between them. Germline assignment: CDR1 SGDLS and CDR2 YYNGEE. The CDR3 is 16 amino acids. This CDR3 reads CASSVDPRRSSYEQYF. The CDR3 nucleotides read TGTGCCAGCAGCGTAGACCCTCGTCGGTCCTCCTACGAGCAGTACTTC.

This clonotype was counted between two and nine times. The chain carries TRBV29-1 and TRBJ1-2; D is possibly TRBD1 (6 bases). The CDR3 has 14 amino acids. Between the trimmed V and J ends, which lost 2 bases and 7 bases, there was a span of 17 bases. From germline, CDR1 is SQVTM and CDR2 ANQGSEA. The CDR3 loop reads CSVESSTGRSGYTF. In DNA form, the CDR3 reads TGCAGCGTTGAATCGTCCACAGGGAGGAGTGGCTACACCTTC. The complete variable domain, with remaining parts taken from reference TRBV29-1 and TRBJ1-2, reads SAVISQKPSRDICQRGTSLTIQCQVDSQVTMMFWYRQQPGQSLTLIATANQGSEATYESGFVIDKFPISRPNLTFSTLTVSNMSPEDSSIYLCSVESSTGRSGYTFGSGTRLTVV.

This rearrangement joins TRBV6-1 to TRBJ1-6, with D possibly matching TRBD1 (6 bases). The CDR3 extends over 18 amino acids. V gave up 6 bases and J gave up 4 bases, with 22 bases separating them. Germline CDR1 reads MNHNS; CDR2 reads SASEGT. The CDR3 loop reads CASRTGYLRGPYNSPLHF. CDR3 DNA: TGTGCCAGCAGAACAGGGTACTTGAGGGGTCCTTATAATTCACCCCTCCACTTT.

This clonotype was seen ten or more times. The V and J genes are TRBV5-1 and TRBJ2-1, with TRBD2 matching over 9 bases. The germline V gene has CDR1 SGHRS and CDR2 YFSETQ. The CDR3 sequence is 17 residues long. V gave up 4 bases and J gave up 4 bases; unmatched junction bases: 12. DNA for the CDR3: TGCGCCAGCAGCCTGGCGCTAGCGGGAAAGTCGTACAATGAGCAGTTCTTC. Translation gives CASSLALAGKSYNEQFF.

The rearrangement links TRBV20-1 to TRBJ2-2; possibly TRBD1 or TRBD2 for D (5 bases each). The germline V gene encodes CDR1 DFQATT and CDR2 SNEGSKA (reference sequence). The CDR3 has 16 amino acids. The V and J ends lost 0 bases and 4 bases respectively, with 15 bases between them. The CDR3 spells CSARDSQRGTTGELFF. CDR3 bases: TGCAGTGCTAGAGATTCCCAGCGAGGGACCACCGGGGAGCTGTTTTTT.

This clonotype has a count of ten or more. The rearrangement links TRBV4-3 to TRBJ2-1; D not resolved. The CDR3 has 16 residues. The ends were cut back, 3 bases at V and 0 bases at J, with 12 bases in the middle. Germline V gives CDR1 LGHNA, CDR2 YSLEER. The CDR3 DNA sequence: TGCGCCAGCAGCCAGGGGATCCTCCTCTCCTACAATGAGCAGTTCTTC. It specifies CASSQGILLSYNEQFF.

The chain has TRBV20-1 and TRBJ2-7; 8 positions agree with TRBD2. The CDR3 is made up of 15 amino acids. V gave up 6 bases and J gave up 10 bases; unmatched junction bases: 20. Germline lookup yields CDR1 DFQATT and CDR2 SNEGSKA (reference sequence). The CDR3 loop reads CSAIMPGLGGSDQYF. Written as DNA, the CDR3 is TGCAGTGCCATCATGCCGGGACTAGGGGGGTCCGACCAGTACTTC.

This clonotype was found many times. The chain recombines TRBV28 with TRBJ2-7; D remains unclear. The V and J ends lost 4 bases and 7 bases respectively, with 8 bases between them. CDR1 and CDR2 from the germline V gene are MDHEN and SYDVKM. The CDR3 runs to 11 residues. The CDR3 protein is CASSSPMEQYF. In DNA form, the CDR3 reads TGTGCCAGCAGTTCCCCCATGGAGCAGTACTTC. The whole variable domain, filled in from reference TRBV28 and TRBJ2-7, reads DVKVTQSSRYLVKRTGEKVFLECVQDMDHENMFWYRQDPGLGLRLIYFSYDVKMKEKGDIPEGYSVSREKKERFSLILESASTNQTSMYLCASSSPMEQYFGPGTRLTVT.

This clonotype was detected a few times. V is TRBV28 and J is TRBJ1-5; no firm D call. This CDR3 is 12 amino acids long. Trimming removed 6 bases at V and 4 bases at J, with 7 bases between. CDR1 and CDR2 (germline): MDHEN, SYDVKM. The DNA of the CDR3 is TGTGCCAGCAGAACTACTAATCAGCCCCAGCATTTT. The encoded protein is CASRTTNQPQHF.

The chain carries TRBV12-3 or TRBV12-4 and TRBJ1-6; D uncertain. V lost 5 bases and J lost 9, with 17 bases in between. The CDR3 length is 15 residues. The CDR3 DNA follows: TGTGCCAGCAGTGGTGGACCGCTCGAGAGTTCACCCCTCCACTTT. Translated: CASSGGPLESSPLHF.

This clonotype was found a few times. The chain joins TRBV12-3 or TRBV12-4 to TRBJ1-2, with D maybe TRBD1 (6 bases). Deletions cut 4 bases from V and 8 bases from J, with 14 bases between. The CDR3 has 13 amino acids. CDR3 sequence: CASSYSGGEGYTF. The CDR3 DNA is TGTGCCAGCAGTTACTCGGGGGGCGAGGGCTACACCTTC.

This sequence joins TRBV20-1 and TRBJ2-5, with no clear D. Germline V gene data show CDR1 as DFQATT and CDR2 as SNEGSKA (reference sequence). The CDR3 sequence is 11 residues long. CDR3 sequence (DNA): TGCAGCTGTACCGAAAAAGAGACCCAGTACTTC. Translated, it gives CSCTEKETQYF.